This is a list of T cell receptor beta chains from one sample in a study of T cells in Graves' hyperthyroidism and ophthalmopathy. TCRdb re-analysed the multiplex PCR reads in MiXCR, keeping a single row per CDR3 protein. Of some 510,000 distinct CDR3 sequences listed, about 45% are singletons. Specimen: peripheral blood or thyroid tissue (not recorded which). These receptor sequences come from a woman in her late teens or twenties with Graves' hyperthyroidism. The CDR3 runs from the conserved cysteine through the conserved F or W. The D gene is left open where the match is weak. Size is omitted from some rows. Given values are once, few, many or a class for expanded clones.

TRBV15,NA,TRBJ1-5,NA,13,CASSNSGHQPQHF,TGTGCCAGCTCCAACTCGGGCCATCAGCCCCAGCATTTT
TRBV20-1,few,TRBJ1-5,NA,13,CSAEGSSNQPQHF,TGCAGTGCTGAGGGCAGTAGCAATCAGCCCCAGCATTTT
TRBV19,many,TRBJ1-5,NA,13,CASTKGVNQPQHF,TGTGCCAGTACGAAGGGGGTGAATCAGCCCCAGCATTTT
TRBV10-3,many,TRBJ2-7,NA,13,CAISERSTYEQYF,TGTGCCATCAGTGAGAGGTCCACCTACGAGCAGTACTTC
TRBV19,NA,TRBJ1-2,NA,12,CAAHRGNYGYTF,TGTGCCGCCCATCGGGGGAACTATGGCTACACCTTC
TRBV15,NA,TRBJ2-7,NA,16,CATSIGRRGTYNEQYF,TGTGCCACCAGCATAGGACGGAGGGGAACCTACAATGAGCAGTACTTC
TRBV20-1,NA,TRBJ1-5,TRBD1,16,CSARGTGKYSNQPQHF,TGCAGTGCTAGAGGGACAGGAAAGTATAGCAATCAGCCCCAGCATTTT
TRBV9,NA,TRBJ2-7,TRBD2,15,CASSPRLARSYEQYF,TGTGCCAGCAGCCCCCGACTAGCGAGAAGCTACGAGCAGTACTTC
TRBV19,few,TRBJ1-3,TRBD1,16,CASSIGTGSSGNTIYF,TGTGCCAGTAGTATAGGGACAGGATCCTCTGGAAACACCATATATTTT
TRBV7-9,NA,TRBJ1-1,NA,17,CASSPGGIENYRPGAFF,TGTGCCAGCAGCCCTGGGGGCATTGAAAACTATCGCCCCGGAGCTTTCTTT
TRBV5-1,NA,TRBJ2-5,TRBD1,15,CASSLGTGGMKTQYF,TGCGCCAGCAGCTTGGGGACAGGGGGCATGAAGACCCAGTACTTC
TRBV12-3/TRBV12-4,few,TRBJ1-1,NA,13,CASSLQVGTEAFF,TGTGCCAGCAGTTTACAAGTAGGCACTGAAGCTTTCTTT
TRBV2,few,TRBJ2-7,NA,14,CASSYGTYSYEQYF,TGTGCCAGCAGCTACGGGACTTACTCCTACGAGCAGTACTTC
TRBV12-3/TRBV12-4,few,TRBJ2-2,NA,14,CASSDGTNTGELFF,TGTGCCAGCAGTGACGGGACAAACACCGGGGAGCTGTTTTTT
TRBV10-3,few,TRBJ2-2,NA,18,CAISDLDRGGTLTGELFF,TGTGCCATCAGTGACCTGGATAGGGGTGGAACCCTAACCGGGGAGCTGTTTTTT
TRBV19,few,TRBJ2-3,NA,13,CASQRSSTDTQYF,TGTGCCAGTCAGAGATCTAGCACAGATACGCAGTATTTT
TRBV7-3,few,TRBJ2-5,NA,15,CASSLTVGRQETQYF,TGTGCCAGCAGCTTAACGGTCGGCAGGCAAGAGACCCAGTACTTC
TRBV29-1,NA,TRBJ2-7,TRBD1,14,CSVEVGQASYEQYF,TGCAGCGTTGAAGTGGGACAGGCCTCCTACGAGCAGTACTTC
TRBV25-1,NA,TRBJ2-7,NA,13,CASSSGTHYEQYF,TGTGCCAGCAGTTCCGGGACACACTACGAGCAGTACTTC
TRBV24-1,NA,TRBJ1-4,NA,14,CASSGGENREKLFF,TGTGCCAGCAGTGGGGGGGAAAATCGGGAAAAACTGTTTTTT
TRBV2,many,TRBJ2-7,NA,13,CASSETGRYEQYF,TGTGCCAGCAGTGAAACAGGGCGGTACGAGCAGTACTTC
TRBV2,NA,TRBJ1-6,NA,16,CASSLGGSSYNSPLHF,TGTGCCAGCAGTTTAGGGGGGAGCTCCTATAATTCACCCCTCCACTTT
TRBV10-3,NA,TRBJ2-2,NA,10,CAIRPGELFF,TGTGCCATCCGGCCCGGGGAGCTGTTTTTT
TRBV7-9,many,TRBJ1-4,NA,12,CASSSGGEKLFF,TGTGCCAGCAGCTCCGGGGGTGAAAAACTGTTTTTT
TRBV2,many,TRBJ1-2,NA,13,CASRAGSGYGYTF,TGTGCCAGCAGGGCCGGATCGGGCTATGGCTACACCTTC
TRBV15,NA,TRBJ2-7,NA,14,CATSGHGRTYEQYF,TGTGCCACCAGCGGACACGGACGCACCTACGAGCAGTACTTC
TRBV10-1,NA,TRBJ1-1,TRBD1,12,CASRGQGSEAFF,TGCGCCAGCAGAGGACAGGGGTCTGAAGCTTTCTTT
TRBV5-6,NA,TRBJ1-5,NA,14,CASSFGGSDQPQHF,TGTGCCAGCAGCTTTGGGGGGAGCGATCAGCCCCAGCATTTT